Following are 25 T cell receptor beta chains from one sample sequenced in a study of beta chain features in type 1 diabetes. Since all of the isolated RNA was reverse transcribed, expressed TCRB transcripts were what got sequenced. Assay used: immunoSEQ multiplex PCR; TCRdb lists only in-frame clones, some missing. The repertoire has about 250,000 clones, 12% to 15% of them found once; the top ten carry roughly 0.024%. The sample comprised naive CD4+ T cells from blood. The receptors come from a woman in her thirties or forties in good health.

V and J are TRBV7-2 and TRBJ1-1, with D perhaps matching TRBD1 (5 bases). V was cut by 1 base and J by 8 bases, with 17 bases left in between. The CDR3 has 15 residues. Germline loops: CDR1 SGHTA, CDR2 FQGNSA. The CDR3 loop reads CASSLVRGRTQEAFF. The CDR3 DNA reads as TGTGCCAGCAGCTTAGTAAGGGGCCGCACACAGGAAGCTTTCTTT.

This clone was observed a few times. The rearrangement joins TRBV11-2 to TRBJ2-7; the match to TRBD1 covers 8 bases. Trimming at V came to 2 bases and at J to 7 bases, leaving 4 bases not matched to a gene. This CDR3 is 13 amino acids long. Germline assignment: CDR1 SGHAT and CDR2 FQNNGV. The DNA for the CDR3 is TGTGCCAGCAGCTTAATCCGGGACAGGGAGCAGTACTTC. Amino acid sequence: CASSLIRDREQYF.

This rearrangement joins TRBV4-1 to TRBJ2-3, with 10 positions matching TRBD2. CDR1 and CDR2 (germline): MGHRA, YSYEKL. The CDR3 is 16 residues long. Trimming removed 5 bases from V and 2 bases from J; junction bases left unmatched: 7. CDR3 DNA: TGCGCCAGCAGCGGTAGTAGCGGGGGGTACACAGATACGCAGTATTTT. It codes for CASSGSSGGYTDTQYF.

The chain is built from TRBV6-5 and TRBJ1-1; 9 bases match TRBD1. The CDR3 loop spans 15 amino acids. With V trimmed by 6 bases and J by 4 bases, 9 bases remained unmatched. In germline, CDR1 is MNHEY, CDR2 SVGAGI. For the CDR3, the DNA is TGTGCCAGCAGGACAGGGGGAGCAGTTAGCACTGAAGCTTTCTTT. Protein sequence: CASRTGGAVSTEAFF.

CDR3 DNA sequence: TGTGCCAGCAGCTTAGTCTTCGGAGAGACCCAGTACTTC. Its protein is CASSLVFGETQYF. The V call is TRBV7-2, the J call TRBJ2-5; D gene ambiguous. CDR1 and CDR2 from the germline V gene are SGHTA and FQGNSA. The CDR3 runs 13 residues. V lost 1 base to trimming and J lost 4 bases, with 7 bases between them.

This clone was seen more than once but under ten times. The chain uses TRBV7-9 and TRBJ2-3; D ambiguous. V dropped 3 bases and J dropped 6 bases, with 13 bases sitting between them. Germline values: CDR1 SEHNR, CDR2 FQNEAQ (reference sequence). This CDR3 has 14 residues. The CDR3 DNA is TGTGCCAGCAGCTTTGCTCCCGTCGGGGATACGCAGTATTTT. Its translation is CASSFAPVGDTQYF.

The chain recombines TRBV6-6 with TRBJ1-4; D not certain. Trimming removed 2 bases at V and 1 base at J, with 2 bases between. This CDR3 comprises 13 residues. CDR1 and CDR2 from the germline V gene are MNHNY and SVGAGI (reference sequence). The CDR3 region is CASSYRTNEKLFF. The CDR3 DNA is TGTGCCAGCAGTTACCGAACTAATGAAAAACTGTTTTTT.

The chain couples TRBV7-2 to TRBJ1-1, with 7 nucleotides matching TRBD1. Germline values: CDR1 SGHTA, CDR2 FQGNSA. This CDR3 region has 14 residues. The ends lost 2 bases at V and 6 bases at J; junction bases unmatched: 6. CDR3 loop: CASSLQGGRSEAFF. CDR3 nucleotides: TGTGCCAGCAGCTTACAGGGGGGCAGATCTGAAGCTTTCTTT. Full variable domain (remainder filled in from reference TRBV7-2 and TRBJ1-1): GAGVSQSPSNKVTEKGKDVELRCDPISGHTALYWYRQSLGQGLEFLIYFQGNSAPDKSGLPSDRFSAERTGGSVSTLTIQRTQQEDSAVYLCASSLQGGRSEAFFGQGTRLTVV.

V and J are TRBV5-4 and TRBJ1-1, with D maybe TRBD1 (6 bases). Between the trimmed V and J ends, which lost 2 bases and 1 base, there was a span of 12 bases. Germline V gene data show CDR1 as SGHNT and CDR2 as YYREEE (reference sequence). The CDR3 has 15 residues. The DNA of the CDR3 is TGTGCCAGCAGCTTTGGCAGGGGAAGGAACACTGAAGCTTTCTTT. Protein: CASSFGRGRNTEAFF.

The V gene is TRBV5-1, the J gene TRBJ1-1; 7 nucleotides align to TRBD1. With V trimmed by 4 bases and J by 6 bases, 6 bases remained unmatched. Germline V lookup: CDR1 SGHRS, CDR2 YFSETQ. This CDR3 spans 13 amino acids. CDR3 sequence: CASSTDRVAEAFF. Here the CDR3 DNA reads TGCGCCAGCAGCACCGACAGGGTCGCTGAAGCTTTCTTT.

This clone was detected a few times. The CDR3 DNA sequence: TGTGCCAGTAGTATAGTACAGGGGCTAAGCACAGATACGCAGTATTTT. It codes for CASSIVQGLSTDTQYF. The rearrangement joins TRBV19 to TRBJ2-3; 7 nucleotides line up with TRBD1. Per the germline V gene, CDR1 is LNHDA and CDR2 is SQIVND (reference sequence). This CDR3 contains 16 residues. The V segment lost 1 base and the J segment 0 bases; nucleotides outside the gene matches: 4.

The CDR3 region is CASNLPGNTGELFF. As DNA, the CDR3 is TGTGCCAGCAACCTACCCGGGAACACCGGGGAGCTGTTTTTT. V gene TRBV2 combines with J gene TRBJ2-2, with D hard to call. The V gene lost 7 bases and the J gene lost 1 base, with 10 bases spanning the gap. In germline, CDR1 is SNHLY, CDR2 FYNNEI. The CDR3 contains 14 residues. Together with reference TRBV2 and TRBJ2-2, the CDR3 gives the full variable domain: EPEVTQTPSHQVTQMGQEVILRCVPISNHLYFYWYRQILGQKVEFLVSFYNNEISEKSEIFDDQFSVERPDGSNFTLKIRSTKLEDSAMYFCASNLPGNTGELFFGEGSRLTVL.

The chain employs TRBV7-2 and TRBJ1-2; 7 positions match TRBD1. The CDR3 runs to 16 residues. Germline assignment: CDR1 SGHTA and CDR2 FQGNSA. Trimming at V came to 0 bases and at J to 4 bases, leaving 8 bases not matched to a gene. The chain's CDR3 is CASSLAAGTASYGYTF. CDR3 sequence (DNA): TGTGCCAGCAGCTTAGCGGCCGGGACAGCAAGCTATGGCTACACCTTC.

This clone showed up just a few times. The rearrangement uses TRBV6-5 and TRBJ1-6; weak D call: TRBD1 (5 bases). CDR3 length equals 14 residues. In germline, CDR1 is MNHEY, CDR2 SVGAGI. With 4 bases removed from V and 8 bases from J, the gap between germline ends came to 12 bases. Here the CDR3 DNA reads TGTGCCAGCAGTTGGCAGGGTGGGGATTCACCCCTCCACTTT. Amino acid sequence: CASSWQGGDSPLHF.

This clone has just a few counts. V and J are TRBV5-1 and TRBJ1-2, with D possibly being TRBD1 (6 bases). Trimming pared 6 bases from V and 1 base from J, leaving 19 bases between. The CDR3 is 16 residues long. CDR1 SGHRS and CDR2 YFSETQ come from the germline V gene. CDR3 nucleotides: TGCGCCAGCATCCCTAGTTTGGGGGCGAGTAACTATGGCTACACCTTC. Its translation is CASIPSLGASNYGYTF.

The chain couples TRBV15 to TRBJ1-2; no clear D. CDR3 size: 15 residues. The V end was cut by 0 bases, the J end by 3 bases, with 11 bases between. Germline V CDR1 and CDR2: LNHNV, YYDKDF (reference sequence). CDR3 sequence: CATSRDRRRDYGYTF. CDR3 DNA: TGTGCCACCAGCAGAGATCGTAGGAGGGACTATGGCTACACCTTC.

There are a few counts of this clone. This chain's CDR3 is CSVEDADSGNTIYF. The CDR3 nucleotides are TGCAGCGTTGAAGACGCAGACTCTGGAAACACCATATATTTT. The genes are TRBV29-1 and TRBJ1-3; D not certain. The V end lost 0 bases, the J end lost 0 bases, and 6 bases lay between the germline ends. This CDR3 has 14 residues. The germline gives CDR1 SQVTM, CDR2 ANQGSEA.

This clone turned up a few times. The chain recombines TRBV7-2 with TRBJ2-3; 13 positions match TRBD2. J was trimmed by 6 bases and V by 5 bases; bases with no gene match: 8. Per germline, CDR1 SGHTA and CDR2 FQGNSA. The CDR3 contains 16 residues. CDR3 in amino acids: CASSPTSGGEGDTQYF. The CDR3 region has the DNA TGTGCCAGCAGCCCCACTAGCGGGGGGGAGGGGGATACGCAGTATTTT.

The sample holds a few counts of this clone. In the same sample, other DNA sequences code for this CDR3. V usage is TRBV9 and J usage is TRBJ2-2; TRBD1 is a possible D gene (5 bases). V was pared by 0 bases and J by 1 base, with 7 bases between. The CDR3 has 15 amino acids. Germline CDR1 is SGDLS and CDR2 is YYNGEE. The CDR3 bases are TGTGCCAGCAGCGTAGGGGGCGGGAACACCGGGGAGCTGTTTTTT. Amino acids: CASSVGGGNTGELFF.

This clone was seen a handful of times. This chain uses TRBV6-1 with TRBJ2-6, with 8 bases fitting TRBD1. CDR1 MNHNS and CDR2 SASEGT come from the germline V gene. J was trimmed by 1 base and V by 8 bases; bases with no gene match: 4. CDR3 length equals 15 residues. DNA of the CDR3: TGTGCCAGCTGGACAGGGCTTTCTGGGGCCAACGTCCTGACTTTC. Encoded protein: CASWTGLSGANVLTF.

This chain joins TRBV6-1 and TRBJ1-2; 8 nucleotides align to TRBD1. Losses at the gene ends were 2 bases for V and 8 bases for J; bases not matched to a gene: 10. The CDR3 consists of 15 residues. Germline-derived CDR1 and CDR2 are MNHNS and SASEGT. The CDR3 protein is CASSETGAGGRGYTF. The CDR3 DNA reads TGTGCCAGCAGTGAAACAGGGGCAGGGGGCAGAGGCTACACCTTC.

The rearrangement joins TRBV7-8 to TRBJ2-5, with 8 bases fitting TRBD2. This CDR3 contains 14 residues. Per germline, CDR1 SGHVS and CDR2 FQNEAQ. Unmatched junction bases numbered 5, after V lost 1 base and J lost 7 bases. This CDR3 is CASSLVSREGTQYF. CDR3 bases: TGTGCCAGCAGCTTAGTTTCTCGGGAGGGGACCCAGTACTTC.

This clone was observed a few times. CDR3: CASSRLMNTEAFF. The CDR3 nucleotides read TGTGCCAGCTCACGCCTAATGAACACTGAAGCTTTCTTT. The chain uses TRBV18 and TRBJ1-1; D is uncertain. From germline, CDR1 is KGHSH and CDR2 LQKENI. With 4 bases removed from V and 0 bases from J, the gap between germline ends came to 6 bases. The length of the CDR3 is 13 residues.

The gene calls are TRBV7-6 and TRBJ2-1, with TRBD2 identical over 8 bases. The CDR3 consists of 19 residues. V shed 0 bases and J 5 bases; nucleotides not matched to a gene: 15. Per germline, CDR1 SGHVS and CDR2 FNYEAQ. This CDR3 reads CASSLALGRGRGGDNEQFF. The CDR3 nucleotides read TGTGCCAGCAGCTTAGCGCTGGGAAGAGGACGGGGGGGTGACAATGAGCAGTTCTTC.

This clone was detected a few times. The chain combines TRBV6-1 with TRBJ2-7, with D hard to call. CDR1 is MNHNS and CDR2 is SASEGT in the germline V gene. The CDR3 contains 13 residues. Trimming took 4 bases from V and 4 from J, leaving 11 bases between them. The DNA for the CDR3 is TGTGCCAGCAGTGTTCCGGTCCCTTACGAGCAGTACTTC. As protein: CASSVPVPYEQYF.